A single sample is the source of the 8 T cell receptor beta chains below, sequenced in a study of blood T cell repertoires in COVID-19. Assay used: immunoSEQ multiplex PCR; TCRdb lists only in-frame clones, some missing. The repertoire holds fewer than 500,000 clones, about 89% seen once, with 4.3% in the top ten. The sample was peripheral blood. The receptors were sampled from a young woman with acute or convalescent COVID-19.

The count of this clone is one. The chain has TRBV28 and TRBJ2-3; D gene ambiguous. Trimming removed 3 bases from V and 1 base from J, with 14 bases in between. The CDR3 has 16 amino acids. The germline V gene encodes CDR1 MDHEN and CDR2 SYDVKM. As DNA, the CDR3 is TGTGCCAGCAGTTTTTCTCAACGGTCTCGCACAGATACGCAGTATTTT. This gives the protein CASSFSQRSRTDTQYF.

This rearrangement joins TRBV7-2 to TRBJ2-3; tentatively, D is TRBD2 (6 bases). V was cut by 5 bases and J by 2 bases, with 11 bases left in between. The CDR3 length is 14 residues. The germline gives CDR1 SGHTA, CDR2 FQGNSA. The CDR3 region is CASSGAGYTDTQYF. CDR3 nucleotide sequence: TGTGCCAGCAGCGGGGCGGGATACACAGATACGCAGTATTTT.

The V call is TRBV10-3, the J call TRBJ2-5; TRBD1 matches 8 bases. CDR3 length: 16 amino acids. Germline-derived CDR1 and CDR2 are ENHRY and SYGVKD. The trim removed 8 bases at V and 0 bases at J, leaving 11 bases unmatched. The CDR3, as DNA: TGTGCCATCGGTTCGGCGCAGGGGGCGAACCAAGAGACCCAGTACTTC. Amino acids: CAIGSAQGANQETQYF.

The chain recombines TRBV9 with TRBJ2-3; perhaps TRBD2 as D (5 bases). Germline V gene lookup returns CDR1 SGDLS and CDR2 YYNGEE. CDR3 length: 15 residues. V lost 4 bases and J 0 bases, leaving 12 bases between the germline ends. The CDR3 DNA reads as TGTGCCAGCAGCCCATTAGCGACGAGCACAGATACGCAGTATTTT. Its protein product is CASSPLATSTDTQYF.

This chain joins TRBV27 and TRBJ2-1; 8 nucleotides agree with TRBD1. The germline CDR1 and CDR2 sequences are MNHEY and SMNVEV (reference sequence). This CDR3 has 15 amino acids. V lost 3 bases and J lost 10; bases outside the gene matches: 11. In DNA, the CDR3 is TGTGCCAGCAGTTTTGGGACAGGACCACAATCCGAGCAGTTCTTC. It encodes CASSFGTGPQSEQFF.

This CDR3 reads CASSLAGTGNEQFF. DNA of the CDR3: TGTGCCAGCAGCTTAGCGGGGACTGGCAATGAGCAGTTCTTC. The gene calls are TRBV7-8 and TRBJ2-1, with D perhaps TRBD2 (6 bases). V shed 0 bases and J shed 6 bases, with 9 bases lying between them. The CDR3 runs 14 residues. The V gene's germline CDR1 is SGHVS and CDR2 FQNEAQ.

Only one count was recorded for this clone. This chain connects TRBV19 to TRBJ2-2; D is undetermined. The CDR3 spans 13 residues. Trimming removed 5 bases from V and 7 bases from J, with 11 bases in between. CDR1 LNHDA and CDR2 SQIVND come from the germline V gene (reference sequence). CDR3 residues: CASSPMTGGELFF. CDR3 nucleotides: TGTGCCAGTAGTCCTATGACTGGCGGGGAGCTGTTTTTT.

This clone was detected only once. This chain uses TRBV5-1 with TRBJ2-2; the match to TRBD2 covers 11 bases. Germline CDR1 SGHRS, CDR2 YFSETQ. The CDR3 loop spans 17 amino acids. Trimming at V came to 4 bases and at J to 0 bases, leaving 5 bases not matched to a gene. Written as DNA, the CDR3 is TGCGCCAGCAGCACCACGGGACTAGCGGCGAACACCGGGGAGCTGTTTTTT. Encoded protein: CASSTTGLAANTGELFF. Full variable domain (remainder filled in from reference TRBV5-1 and TRBJ2-2): KAGVTQTPRYLIKTRGQQVTLSCSPISGHRSVSWYQQTPGQGLQFLFEYFSETQRNKGNFPGRFSGRQFSNSRSEMNVSTLELGDSALYLCASSTTGLAANTGELFFGEGSRLTVL.